The 5 T cell receptor beta chains given below trace back to one sample, sequenced in a study of blood T cell repertoires in COVID-19. Method: immunoSEQ multiplex PCR; TCRdb's copy keeps in-frame clones and lacks some. The sample records 140,000 to 150,000 clones, over 75% being singletons. The sample was peripheral blood. The receptors here all came from a human donor in a cohort sampled during active COVID-19.

The rearrangement links TRBV27 to TRBJ2-3; the match to TRBD2 covers 13 bases. The CDR3 sequence is 22 residues long. The V and J ends lost 7 bases and 1 base, in that order; junction bases with no gene match: 23. CDR1 is MNHEY, CDR2 SMNVEV, per germline (reference sequence). CDR3 region: CASTKDRGLTSGRADCTDTQYF. The CDR3 coding sequence is TGTGCCAGCACCAAAGACAGGGGGCTAACTAGCGGGAGGGCCGATTGCACAGATACGCAGTATTTT.

V gene TRBV6-6 combines with J gene TRBJ2-3, with D perhaps TRBD1 (6 bases). V lost 6 bases and J 0 bases, leaving 10 bases between the germline ends. Germline-derived CDR1 and CDR2 are MNHNY and SVGAGI (reference sequence). This CDR3 contains 14 residues. The chain's CDR3 is CASREGESTDTQYF. CDR3 nucleotide sequence: TGTGCCAGCAGAGAGGGGGAGAGCACAGATACGCAGTATTTT.

The chain joins TRBV5-5 to TRBJ1-2, with a weak D call TRBD1 (6 bases). This CDR3 has 13 residues. V dropped 4 bases and J dropped 8 bases, with 15 bases sitting between them. Germline CDR1 is SGHKS and CDR2 is YYEKEE (reference sequence). CDR3 sequence: CASSPDSPLGYTF. The CDR3 DNA sequence: TGTGCCAGCAGCCCGGACAGTCCCCTGGGCTACACCTTC.

The chain links TRBV27 to TRBJ2-1; D remains unclear. Germline V CDR1 and CDR2: MNHEY, SMNVEV (reference sequence). The CDR3 sequence is 14 residues long. With 2 bases removed from V and 2 bases from J, the gap between germline ends came to 7 bases. The CDR3 reads CASSLVLTYNEQFF. Here the CDR3 DNA reads TGTGCCAGCAGTTTAGTACTAACCTACAATGAGCAGTTCTTC.

The chain couples TRBV5-1 to TRBJ1-1; D is uncertain. Germline CDR1 and CDR2: SGHRS and YFSETQ. The CDR3 spans 12 residues. V was shortened by 4 bases and J by 7 bases, with 11 bases between the two germline ends. CDR3 bases: TGCGCCAGCAGCCTAGCGGGGAATGAAGCTTTCTTT. Protein product: CASSLAGNEAFF.